Listed below are T cell receptor beta chains from one sample, sequenced in a study of T cell changes during pregnancy in multiple sclerosis. Some clones are missing from TCRdb's copy, which holds only in-frame ones; the method was immunoSEQ multiplex PCR. In the table there are 40,000 to 50,000 clones, roughly nine tenths of which are singletons. The starting material was CD4+ T cells from peripheral blood mononuclear cells, obtained in the first trimester of pregnancy. Receptors originate from a female donor with multiple sclerosis, enrolled in a pregnancy study. The CDR3 runs from the conserved cysteine through the conserved F or W. Fields, in order: J gene, D gene, clone size, V gene, CDR3 DNA, CDR3 protein. The D gene is left open where the match is weak. Only part of the rows carry a size: once, few, many, or a class if the clone is expanded.

J gene: TRBJ1-1
D gene: -
clone size: -
V gene: TRBV6-1
CDR3 DNA: TGTGCCAGCAGTGAAGACAGGGCGAGGACTGAAGCTTTCTTT
CDR3 protein: CASSEDRARTEAFF

J gene: TRBJ1-2
D gene: TRBD1
clone size: -
V gene: TRBV7-2
CDR3 DNA: TGTGCCAGCAGCTTAGGGTCGGGACAGCCTTATGGCTACACCTTC
CDR3 protein: CASSLGSGQPYGYTF

J gene: TRBJ2-2
D gene: TRBD2
clone size: -
V gene: TRBV7-3
CDR3 DNA: TGTGCCAGCAGCTTAACTAGCGGGAGGGCTAACACCGGGGAGCTGTTTTTT
CDR3 protein: CASSLTSGRANTGELFF

J gene: TRBJ1-2
D gene: -
clone size: -
V gene: TRBV7-9
CDR3 DNA: TGTGCCAGCAGCTTTTCCGGGGGGCTAAACTATGGCTACACCTTC
CDR3 protein: CASSFSGGLNYGYTF

J gene: TRBJ1-3
D gene: -
clone size: -
V gene: TRBV18
CDR3 DNA: TGTGCCAGCTCACCCTTTCCACATATCTCTGGAAACACCATATATTTT
CDR3 protein: CASSPFPHISGNTIYF

J gene: TRBJ1-1
D gene: TRBD1
clone size: few
V gene: TRBV10-3
CDR3 DNA: TGTGCCATCAGCGGGACAGGGGGCACTGAAGCTTTCTTT
CDR3 protein: CAISGTGGTEAFF

J gene: TRBJ1-5
D gene: -
clone size: -
V gene: TRBV16
CDR3 DNA: TGTGCCAGCAGCGCGCCCTTTCAGCCCCAGCATTTT
CDR3 protein: CASSAPFQPQHF

J gene: TRBJ2-3
D gene: -
clone size: few
V gene: TRBV10-3
CDR3 DNA: TGTGCCATCAGTGAGTCTCGGGGAGATACGCAGTATTTT
CDR3 protein: CAISESRGDTQYF

J gene: TRBJ2-6
D gene: -
clone size: once
V gene: TRBV5-4
CDR3 DNA: TGTGCCAGCAGCGGGGGTGGCGGGGGCACAGTGCCTGGGGCCAACGTCCTGACTTTC
CDR3 protein: CASSGGGGGTVPGANVLTF

J gene: TRBJ2-7
D gene: TRBD2
clone size: -
V gene: TRBV10-3
CDR3 DNA: TGTGCCATCAGACCGGGACTAGCGACCTACGAGCAGTACTTC
CDR3 protein: CAIRPGLATYEQYF

J gene: TRBJ1-5
D gene: -
clone size: -
V gene: TRBV21-1
CDR3 DNA: TGTGCCAGCAGCAAAGCACATAGCAATCAGCCCCAGCATTTT
CDR3 protein: CASSKAHSNQPQHF

J gene: TRBJ2-1
D gene: TRBD2
clone size: once
V gene: TRBV9
CDR3 DNA: TGTGCCAGCAGCGTATTTAGCGGGGACAATGAGCAGTTCTTC
CDR3 protein: CASSVFSGDNEQFF

J gene: TRBJ1-1
D gene: -
clone size: -
V gene: TRBV2
CDR3 DNA: TGTGCCAGCAGGACGACAGAGAACACTGAAGCTTTCTTT
CDR3 protein: CASRTTENTEAFF